This TCR beta chain was retrieved from a study of cytomegalovirus exposure and HLA in healthy donors. With 5 bases clipped from V and 2 bases from J, the junction kept 6 bases outside the gene matches. The V gene's germline CDR1 is SEHNR and CDR2 FQNEAQ (reference sequence). This CDR3 is 15 amino acids long. The PCR ran on 60 Vbeta and 13 Jbeta primers. Only in-frame clones appear in the TCRdb table, and some are missing; sequencing was by immunoSEQ multiplex PCR. The repertoire has roughly 97,000 clones, around 80% of them found once; the top ten carry approximately 5.3%. Material for sequencing was PBMCs. The chain is built from TRBV7-9 and TRBJ1-1; 9 bases align to TRBD1. This TCR was sampled from a woman aged 18-29 years in good health and CMV-seropositive. CDR3 in amino acids: CASSRRDRDNTEAFF. The CDR3 DNA reads TGTGCCAGCAGCCGCCGGGACAGGGACAACACTGAAGCTTTCTTT.